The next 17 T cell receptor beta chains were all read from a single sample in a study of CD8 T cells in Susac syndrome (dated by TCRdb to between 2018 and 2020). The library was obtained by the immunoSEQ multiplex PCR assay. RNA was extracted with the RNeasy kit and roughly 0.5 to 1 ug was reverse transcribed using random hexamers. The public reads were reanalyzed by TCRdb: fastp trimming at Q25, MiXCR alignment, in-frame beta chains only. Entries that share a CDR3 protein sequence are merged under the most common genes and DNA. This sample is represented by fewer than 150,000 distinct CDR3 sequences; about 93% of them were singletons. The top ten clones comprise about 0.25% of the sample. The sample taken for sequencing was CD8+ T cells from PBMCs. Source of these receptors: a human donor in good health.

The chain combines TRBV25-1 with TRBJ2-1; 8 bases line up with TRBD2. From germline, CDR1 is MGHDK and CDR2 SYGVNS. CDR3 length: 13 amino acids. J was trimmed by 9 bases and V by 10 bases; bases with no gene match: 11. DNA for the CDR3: TGTGCCATAGGACGGGAGGGCCTTTCTGAGCAGTTCTTC. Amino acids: CAIGREGLSEQFF.

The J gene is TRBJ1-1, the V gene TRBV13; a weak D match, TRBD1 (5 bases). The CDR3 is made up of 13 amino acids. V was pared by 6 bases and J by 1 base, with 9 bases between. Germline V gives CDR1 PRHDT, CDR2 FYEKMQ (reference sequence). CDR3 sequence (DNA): TGTGCCAGCAGAGTTAGGGGGAACACTGAAGCTTTCTTT. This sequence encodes CASRVRGNTEAFF. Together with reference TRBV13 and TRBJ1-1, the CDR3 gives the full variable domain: AAGVIQSPRHLIKEKRETATLKCYPIPRHDTVYWYQQGPGQDPQFLISFYEKMQSDKGSIPDRFSAQQFSDYHSELNMSSLELGDSALYFCASRVRGNTEAFFGQGTRLTVV.

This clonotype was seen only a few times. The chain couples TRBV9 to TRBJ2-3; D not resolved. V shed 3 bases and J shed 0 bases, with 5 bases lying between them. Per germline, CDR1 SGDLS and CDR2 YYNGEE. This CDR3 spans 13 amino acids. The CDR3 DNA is TGTGCCAGCAGCGCCCCTAGCACAGATACGCAGTATTTT. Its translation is CASSAPSTDTQYF.

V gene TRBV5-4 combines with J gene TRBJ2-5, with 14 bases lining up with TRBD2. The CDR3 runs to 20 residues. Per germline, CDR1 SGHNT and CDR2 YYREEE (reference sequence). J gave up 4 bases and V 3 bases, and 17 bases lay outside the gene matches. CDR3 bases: TGTGCCAGCAGCTCACTGGGACTAGCGGGAGAAAAAGCCAAAGGAGAGACCCAGTACTTC. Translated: CASSSLGLAGEKAKGETQYF.

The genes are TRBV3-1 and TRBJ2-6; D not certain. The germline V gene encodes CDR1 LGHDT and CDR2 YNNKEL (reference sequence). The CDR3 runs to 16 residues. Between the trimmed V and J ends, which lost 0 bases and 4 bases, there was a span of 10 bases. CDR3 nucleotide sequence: TGTGCCAGCAGCCAAGATCCCCGCCCGGGGGCCAACGTCCTGACTTTC. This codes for CASSQDPRPGANVLTF.

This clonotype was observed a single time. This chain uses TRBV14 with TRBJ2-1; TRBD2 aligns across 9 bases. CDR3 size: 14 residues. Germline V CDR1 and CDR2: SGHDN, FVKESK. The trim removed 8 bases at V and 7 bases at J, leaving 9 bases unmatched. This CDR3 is CASAWAGGPNEQFF. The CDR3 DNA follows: TGTGCCAGCGCTTGGGCGGGAGGGCCGAATGAGCAGTTCTTC. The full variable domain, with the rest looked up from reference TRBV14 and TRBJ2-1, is EAGVTQFPSHSVIEKGQTVTLRCDPISGHDNLYWYRRVMGKEIKFLLHFVKESKQDESGMPNNRFLAERTGGTYSTLKVQPAELEDSGVYFCASAWAGGPNEQFFGPGTRLTVL.

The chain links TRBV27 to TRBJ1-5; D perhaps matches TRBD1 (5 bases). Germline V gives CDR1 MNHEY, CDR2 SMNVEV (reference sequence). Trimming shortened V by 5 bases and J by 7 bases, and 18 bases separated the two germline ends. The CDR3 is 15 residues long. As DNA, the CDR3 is TGTGCCAGCAGTATAGGGACCGGGCCCGGGCAGCCCCAGCATTTT. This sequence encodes CASSIGTGPGQPQHF.

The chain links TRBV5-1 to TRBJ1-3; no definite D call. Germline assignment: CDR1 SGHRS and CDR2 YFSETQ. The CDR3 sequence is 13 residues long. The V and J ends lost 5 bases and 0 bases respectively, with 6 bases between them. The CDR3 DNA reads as TGCGCCAGCAGGGGCCCCTCTGGAAACACCATATATTTT. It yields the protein CASRGPSGNTIYF.

CDR3 loop: CSATGLNTYNEQFF. In DNA, the CDR3 is TGCAGTGCTACGGGACTAAACACTTACAATGAGCAGTTCTTC. The chain has TRBV20-1 and TRBJ2-1; 7 nucleotides agree with TRBD2. CDR3 length: 14 amino acids. Germline lookup yields CDR1 DFQATT and CDR2 SNEGSKA (reference sequence). V shed 4 bases and J 4 bases; nucleotides not matched to a gene: 7.

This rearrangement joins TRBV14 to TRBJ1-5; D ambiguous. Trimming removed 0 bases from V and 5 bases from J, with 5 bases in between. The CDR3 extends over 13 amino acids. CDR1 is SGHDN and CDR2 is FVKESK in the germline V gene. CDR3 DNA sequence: TGTGCCAGCAGCCAAGACCGGGATCAGCCCCAGCATTTT. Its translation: CASSQDRDQPQHF.

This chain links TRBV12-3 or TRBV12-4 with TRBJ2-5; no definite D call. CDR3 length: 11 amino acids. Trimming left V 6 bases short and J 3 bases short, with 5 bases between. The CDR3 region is CASRDKETQYF. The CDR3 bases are TGTGCCAGCAGGGATAAAGAGACCCAGTACTTC.

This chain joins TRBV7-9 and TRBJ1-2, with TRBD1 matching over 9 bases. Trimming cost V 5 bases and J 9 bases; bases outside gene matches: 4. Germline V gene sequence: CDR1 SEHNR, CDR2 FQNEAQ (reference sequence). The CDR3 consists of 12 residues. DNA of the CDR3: TGTGCCAGCAGCCCCGGACAGGGGAGCTACACCTTC. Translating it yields CASSPGQGSYTF.

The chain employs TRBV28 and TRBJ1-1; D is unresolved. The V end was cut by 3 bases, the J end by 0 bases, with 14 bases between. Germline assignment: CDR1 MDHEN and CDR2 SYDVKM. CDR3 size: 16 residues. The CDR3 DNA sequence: TGTGCCAGCAGTTTTAACCCACAGAGCCTGAACACTGAAGCTTTCTTT. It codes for CASSFNPQSLNTEAFF.

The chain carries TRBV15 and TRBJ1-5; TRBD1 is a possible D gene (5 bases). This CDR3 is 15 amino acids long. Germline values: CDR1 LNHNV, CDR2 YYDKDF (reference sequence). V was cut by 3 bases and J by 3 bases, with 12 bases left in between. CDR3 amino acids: CATSRAAGANQPQHF. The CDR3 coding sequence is TGTGCCACCAGCAGGGCCGCTGGGGCCAATCAGCCCCAGCATTTT.

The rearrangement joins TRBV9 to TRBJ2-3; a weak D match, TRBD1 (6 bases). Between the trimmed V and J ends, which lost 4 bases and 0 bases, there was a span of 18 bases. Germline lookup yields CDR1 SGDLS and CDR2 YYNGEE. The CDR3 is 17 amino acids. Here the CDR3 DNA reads TGTGCCAGCAGCCTTTATGGGGGCCGTATCAGCACAGATACGCAGTATTTT. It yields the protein CASSLYGGRISTDTQYF.

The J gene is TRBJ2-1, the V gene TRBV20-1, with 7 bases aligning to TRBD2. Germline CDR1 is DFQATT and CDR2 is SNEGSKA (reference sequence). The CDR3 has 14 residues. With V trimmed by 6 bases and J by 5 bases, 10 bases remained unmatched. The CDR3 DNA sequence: TGCAGTGCGGGACCTAGCGGTTTTGACAATGAGCAGTTCTTC. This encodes CSAGPSGFDNEQFF.

The CDR3 DNA reads TGTGCCAGCAGCGCCCCCCTAAAGAGAAAATTGGCCGGGGAGCTGTTTTTT. Translation gives CASSAPLKRKLAGELFF. The J gene is TRBJ2-2, the V gene TRBV9; D call uncertain. V lost 3 bases and J lost 6, with 21 bases in between. The length of the CDR3 is 17 residues. Per the germline V gene, CDR1 is SGDLS and CDR2 is YYNGEE.